These 10 T cell receptor beta chains share one sample of origin, sequenced in a study of blood T cell repertoires in COVID-19. The table came from immunoSEQ multiplex PCR; TCRdb's copy has only in-frame clones and leaves some out. The repertoire has under 100,000 clones, around 90% of them found once; the top ten carry approximately 3.6%. The sample consisted of peripheral blood. The receptor source for this set is a woman aged 70 to 79 with acute or convalescent COVID-19.

The chain couples TRBV28 to TRBJ1-5; D not resolved. V was cut by 2 bases and J by 2 bases, with 13 bases left in between. The CDR3 has 16 amino acids. The V gene's germline CDR1 is MDHEN and CDR2 SYDVKM. CDR3 residues: CASSLRGFVGNQPQHF. As DNA, the CDR3 is TGTGCCAGCAGTTTAAGAGGTTTCGTTGGCAATCAGCCCCAGCATTTT.

The CDR3 DNA reads TGTGCCAGTAGTATTGACCGGGACAGGATTACATATAATAGCAATCAGCCCCAGCATTTT. Protein sequence: CASSIDRDRITYNSNQPQHF. V and J are TRBV19 and TRBJ1-5; 8 bases are shared with TRBD1. Germline V gene lookup returns CDR1 LNHDA and CDR2 SQIVND (reference sequence). V lost 3 bases to trimming and J lost 0 bases; unmatched junction nucleotides: 16. CDR3 length equals 20 residues.

The J gene is TRBJ2-1, the V gene TRBV5-4; 11 nucleotides match TRBD2. CDR1 and CDR2 (germline): SGHNT, YYREEE (reference sequence). V shed 1 base and J 6 bases; nucleotides not matched to a gene: 9. The CDR3 is 17 residues long. DNA of the CDR3: TGTGCCAGCAGCTTGTTGGTCTTAGCGGGGGGGCTCAATGAGCAGTTCTTC. It encodes CASSLLVLAGGLNEQFF.

This chain links TRBV28 with TRBJ2-4; 9 bases fit TRBD1. CDR1 is MDHEN, CDR2 SYDVKM, per germline. After removal of 6 bases from V and 6 bases from J, the junction contained 9 bases not matched to a gene. The CDR3 consists of 15 residues. The CDR3 DNA reads TGTGCCAGCAGACTATCACAGGGGGCGTTAAACATTCAGTACTTC. Encoded protein: CASRLSQGALNIQYF.

The chain combines TRBV10-3 with TRBJ2-4; 9 nucleotides line up with TRBD2. This CDR3 has 15 residues. Trimming cost V 8 bases and J 5 bases; bases outside gene matches: 10. Per germline, CDR1 ENHRY and CDR2 SYGVKD. CDR3 residues: CAISRASGMENIQYF. CDR3 nucleotide sequence: TGTGCCATCTCTAGAGCTAGCGGGATGGAAAACATTCAGTACTTC.

The CDR3 loop reads CASSRTRGGNKFSSSGNTIYF. The DNA for the CDR3 is TGTGCCAGCAGCCGGACAAGGGGGGGCAATAAGTTCTCTTCTTCTGGAAACACCATATATTTT. This chain connects TRBV3-1 (or the pseudogene TRBV3-2) to TRBJ1-3; tentatively, D is TRBD1 (6 bases). Trimming took 4 bases from V and 1 from J, leaving 29 bases between them. CDR3 length: 21 residues. Per the germline V gene, CDR1 is LGHDT and CDR2 is YNNKEL (reference sequence).

The chain is built from TRBV5-4 and TRBJ1-2; TRBD1 matches 7 bases. The CDR3 is 14 amino acids. V shed 1 base and J 4 bases; nucleotides not matched to a gene: 4. CDR1 is SGHNT, CDR2 YYREEE, per germline (reference sequence). The CDR3 DNA follows: TGTGCCAGCAGCTTGAGGGACAGACTCTATGGCTACACCTTC. It specifies CASSLRDRLYGYTF.

The chain uses TRBV12-3 or TRBV12-4 and TRBJ1-1, with 7 bases identical to TRBD1. There are 11 residues in the CDR3. With 7 bases clipped from V and 10 bases from J, the junction kept 6 bases outside the gene matches. The CDR3 spells CASTRQGPAFF. CDR3 DNA sequence: TGTGCCAGCACCCGACAGGGCCCAGCTTTCTTT.

This chain joins TRBV7-9 and TRBJ2-7, with D possibly matching TRBD1 (5 bases). This CDR3 has 15 residues. Germline CDR1 reads SEHNR; CDR2 reads FQNEAQ (reference sequence). Trimming took 4 bases from V and 3 from J, leaving 16 bases between them. CDR3 protein: CASSSNQGLDYEQYF. The CDR3 bases are TGTGCCAGCAGCTCAAATCAGGGCCTGGACTACGAGCAGTACTTC.

The rearrangement uses TRBV19 and TRBJ1-1, with 8 bases lining up with TRBD1. Germline V lookup: CDR1 LNHDA, CDR2 SQIVND (reference sequence). Losses at the gene ends were 1 base for V and 6 bases for J; bases not matched to a gene: 7. This CDR3 region has 15 residues. The CDR3 sequence is CASSIGPGGRAEAFF. CDR3 sequence (DNA): TGTGCCAGTAGTATAGGCCCAGGGGGCCGGGCTGAAGCTTTCTTT.